What follows are 9 T cell receptor beta chains derived from one specimen sequenced in a study of control samples from healthy donors and cancer patients. TCRdb keeps only in-frame clones here, not all; method: immunoSEQ multiplex PCR. The table shows approximately 170,000 clones, with almost 90% occurring only once. The sequenced sample consisted of blood. These receptors were collected from a woman in her 30s in good health.

The chain links TRBV19 to TRBJ2-7, with D perhaps assigned TRBD1 or TRBD2 (5 bases each). V was trimmed by 6 bases and J by 4 bases, leaving 10 bases between them. Germline lookup yields CDR1 LNHDA and CDR2 SQIVND (reference sequence). The CDR3 has 12 residues. CDR3 region: CASRGTLYEQYF. CDR3 sequence (DNA): TGTGCCAGTAGAGGGACCTTGTACGAGCAGTACTTC. Full variable domain (outside the CDR3, taken from reference TRBV19 and TRBJ2-7): DGGITQSPKYLFRKEGQNVTLSCEQNLNHDAMYWYRQDPGQGLRLIYYSQIVNDFQKGDIAEGYSVSREKKESFPLTVTSAQKNPTAFYLCASRGTLYEQYFGPGTRLTVT.

The J gene is TRBJ1-1, the V gene TRBV28; D is undetermined. CDR1 and CDR2 from the germline V gene are MDHEN and SYDVKM. This CDR3 spans 12 amino acids. Trimming removed 9 bases at V and 3 bases at J, with 11 bases between. CDR3: CASRVGDTEAFF. As DNA, the CDR3 is TGTGCCAGTAGGGTGGGCGACACTGAAGCTTTCTTT.

The J gene is TRBJ2-5, the V gene TRBV14; D possibly corresponds to TRBD1 (5 bases). Trimming stripped 1 base from V and 0 bases from J, with 9 bases between. This CDR3 has 15 residues. Per the germline V gene, CDR1 is SGHDN and CDR2 is FVKESK. The CDR3 is CASSQAGADQETQYF. CDR3 DNA: TGTGCCAGCAGCCAAGCTGGGGCGGACCAAGAGACCCAGTACTTC.

This rearrangement joins TRBV7-8 to TRBJ1-2; D unclear. Germline loops: CDR1 SGHVS, CDR2 FQNEAQ. The CDR3 has 13 residues. The germline V and J ends were trimmed by 5 bases and 7 bases, with 14 bases remaining between them. The CDR3 loop is CASSRMREAGYTF. In DNA, the CDR3 is TGTGCCAGCAGCAGAATGAGGGAGGCTGGCTACACCTTC.

This chain links TRBV6-5 with TRBJ2-1, with 9 positions matching TRBD2. Per the germline V gene, CDR1 is MNHEY and CDR2 is SVGAGI. The V gene end was trimmed by 0 bases and the J gene end by 15 bases; junction bases not matched to a gene: 9. This CDR3 region has 14 residues. The CDR3 DNA reads TGTGCCAGCAGTTACTCGATAGGCGGGAGGGCCGTGTTCTTC. This sequence encodes CASSYSIGGRAVFF.

This clone showed up just a few times. The chain combines TRBV7-9 with TRBJ2-7, with D unresolved. Germline V lookup: CDR1 SEHNR, CDR2 FQNEAQ (reference sequence). V lost 5 bases, J lost 2 bases, and 13 bases lay in between. The CDR3 sequence is 14 residues long. The CDR3 reads CASSPTPTPYEQYF. CDR3 nucleotides: TGTGCCAGCAGCCCAACACCTACTCCCTACGAGCAGTACTTC.

This chain links TRBV4-1 with TRBJ1-2; 7 nucleotides match TRBD1. Germline V gene lookup returns CDR1 MGHRA and CDR2 YSYEKL. Losses at the gene ends were 4 bases for V and 2 bases for J; bases not matched to a gene: 7. This CDR3 is 15 amino acids long. CDR3 nucleotides: TGCGCCAGCAGCCGTCGACAGGGAACAAACTATGGCTACACCTTC. Protein sequence: CASSRRQGTNYGYTF.

This sequence joins TRBV9 and TRBJ2-7; tentatively, D is TRBD1 (6 bases). V was clipped by 4 bases and J by 5 bases, with 10 bases between them. CDR1 is SGDLS and CDR2 is YYNGEE in the germline V gene. The CDR3 runs to 12 residues. The CDR3 DNA reads TGTGCCAGCAGCCCTACAGGGCACGAGCAGTACTTC. As protein: CASSPTGHEQYF.

The chain recombines TRBV5-1 with TRBJ2-2, with 9 bases fitting TRBD1. The CDR3 runs to 15 residues. J lost 1 base, V lost 3 bases, and 1 base had no gene match. Looked up from germline, CDR1 is SGHRS and CDR2 is YFSETQ. The DNA for the CDR3 is TGCGCCAGCAGCTGGGGACAGGGGAACACCGGGGAGCTGTTTTTT. Protein: CASSWGQGNTGELFF.